Each of the 22 T cell receptor beta chains below was sequenced from the same sample in a study of immune heterogeneity within non-small cell lung tumors. The TCR beta CDR3 region underwent multiplex PCR amplification with 32 V and 13 J primers. TCRdb passed the multiplex PCR reads through MiXCR, listing each CDR3 protein once. Of fewer than 3,500 distinct CDR3 sequences detected, roughly half appear once; the ten largest clones hold approximately 11%. Bulk tumor genomic DNA, 450 to 750 ng per sample, was the template. Surgery yielded several widely spaced biopsies per primary tumor. The study cohort was described as untreated, and its members had newly diagnosed non-small cell lung cancer. They went on to have curative surgery. The sequencing input was lung tumor tissue. Receptors originate from a man between 65 and 80 years old with non-small cell lung cancer.

This clonotype was observed a handful of times. The chain couples TRBV20-1 to TRBJ1-6, with D possibly matching TRBD1 (6 bases). V lost 5 bases and J 7 bases, leaving 18 bases between the germline ends. The CDR3 contains 15 residues. Germline CDR1 is DFQATT and CDR2 is SNEGSKA (reference sequence). CDR3 coding DNA: TGCAGTGCTTCCGCGGACGGACAGAAAAATTCACCCCTCCACTTT. Residues: CSASADGQKNSPLHF.

This clonotype has more than one count but fewer than ten. The chain links TRBV12-3 or TRBV12-4 to TRBJ1-5; D unresolved. V was shortened by 0 bases and J by 7 bases, with 10 bases between the two germline ends. The CDR3 consists of 14 residues. As DNA, the CDR3 is TGTGCCAGCAGTTTAGCAGTGGGATACCAGCCCCAGCATTTT. Protein product: CASSLAVGYQPQHF.

The CDR3 DNA reads as TGTGCCAGCAGTTTCCGCGGGGTCTACGAGCAGTACTTC. The encoded protein is CASSFRGVYEQYF. This rearrangement joins TRBV28 to TRBJ2-7, with D maybe TRBD2 (6 bases). CDR1 is MDHEN, CDR2 SYDVKM, per germline. The V end lost 3 bases, the J end lost 3 bases, and 9 bases lay between the germline ends. The length of the CDR3 is 13 residues. The entire variable domain, with the rest obtained from reference TRBV28 and TRBJ2-7, is as follows: DVKVTQSSRYLVKRTGEKVFLECVQDMDHENMFWYRQDPGLGLRLIYFSYDVKMKEKGDIPEGYSVSREKKERFSLILESASTNQTSMYLCASSFRGVYEQYFGPGTRLTVT.

V is TRBV11-2 and J is TRBJ2-4; 7 bases match TRBD1. The V segment lost 7 bases and the J segment 6 bases; nucleotides outside the gene matches: 12. This CDR3 has 15 residues. Germline loops: CDR1 SGHAT, CDR2 FQNNGV. This CDR3 is CASNENRGRGNIQYF. For the CDR3, the DNA is TGTGCCAGCAACGAGAACAGGGGAAGGGGAAACATTCAGTACTTC. The full variable domain, in which reference TRBV11-2 and TRBJ2-4 provide the parts outside the CDR3, is EAGVAQSPRYKIIEKRQSVAFWCNPISGHATLYWYQQILGQGPKLLIQFQNNGVVDDSQLPKDRFSAERLKGVDSTLKIQPAKLEDSAVYLCASNENRGRGNIQYFGAGTRLSVL.

This clonotype was counted a few times. The chain is built from TRBV19 and TRBJ1-5; D is possibly TRBD1 (5 bases). The V gene's germline CDR1 is LNHDA and CDR2 SQIVND (reference sequence). Trimming left V 5 bases short and J 8 bases short, with 13 bases between. This CDR3 is 13 amino acids long. CDR3 DNA: TGTGCCAGTAGTGGAACAGACAGAGAGCCCCAGCATTTT. It translates to CASSGTDREPQHF.

This clonotype was counted only a few times. The chain links TRBV28 to TRBJ2-7, with 7 bases fitting TRBD2. The CDR3 is 15 amino acids. V shed 6 bases and J 6 bases; nucleotides not matched to a gene: 14. Germline assignment: CDR1 MDHEN and CDR2 SYDVKM. This chain's CDR3 is CASSKDPRTGGEQYF. CDR3 coding DNA: TGTGCCAGCAGCAAGGACCCCCGTACGGGAGGCGAGCAGTACTTC.

By its share, this clonotype is large. The chain has TRBV18 and TRBJ2-1; 12 bases map to TRBD2. From germline, CDR1 is KGHSH and CDR2 LQKENI. This CDR3 contains 15 residues. The V segment lost 3 bases and the J segment 5 bases; nucleotides outside the gene matches: 2. The CDR3 bases are TGTGCCAGCTCACCTGCTAGCGGGAGGGACAATGAGCAGTTCTTC. It codes for CASSPASGRDNEQFF.

The V call is TRBV6-1, the J call TRBJ1-2; D perhaps matches TRBD1 (5 bases). The V gene lost 9 bases and the J gene lost 8 bases, with 19 bases spanning the gap. Germline V gene data show CDR1 as MNHNS and CDR2 as SASEGT. The CDR3 has 13 amino acids. The chain's CDR3 is CASRLGGQSGYTF. Written as DNA, the CDR3 is TGTGCCAGTAGGCTTGGGGGTCAGAGCGGCTACACCTTC.

This chain uses TRBV4-1 with TRBJ1-6; D call uncertain. CDR3 length equals 16 residues. Between the trimmed V and J ends, which lost 5 bases and 0 bases, there was a span of 11 bases. Germline V gives CDR1 MGHRA, CDR2 YSYEKL. CDR3 nucleotide sequence: TGCGCCAGCAGCGTTGCGGAGAACTCCTATAATTCACCCCTCCACTTT. Protein: CASSVAENSYNSPLHF.

The rearrangement links TRBV18 to TRBJ1-3; no firm D call. Germline values: CDR1 KGHSH, CDR2 LQKENI. V was cut by 3 bases and J by 0 bases, with 6 bases left in between. This CDR3 has 14 amino acids. The CDR3 reads CASSPSDSGNTIYF. The CDR3 DNA follows: TGTGCCAGCTCACCCTCAGACTCTGGAAACACCATATATTTT.

The V call is TRBV29-1, the J call TRBJ1-5, with TRBD1 identical over 7 bases. The CDR3 has 15 amino acids. The V segment lost 6 bases and the J segment 4 bases; nucleotides outside the gene matches: 12. Germline assignment: CDR1 SQVTM and CDR2 ANQGSEA. The CDR3 loop is CSVSTGTESNQPQHF. The CDR3 DNA reads TGCAGCGTAAGCACCGGGACAGAAAGTAATCAGCCCCAGCATTTT.

The chain joins TRBV13 to TRBJ2-5, with TRBD1 identical over 7 bases. The V gene end was trimmed by 2 bases and the J gene end by 3 bases; junction bases not matched to a gene: 9. The CDR3 is 16 residues long. CDR1 PRHDT and CDR2 FYEKMQ come from the germline V gene (reference sequence). This chain's CDR3 is CASSLMRGLAEETQYF. The CDR3, as DNA: TGTGCCAGCAGCTTAATGAGGGGGCTGGCGGAAGAGACCCAGTACTTC.

The chain uses TRBV29-1 and TRBJ2-2; no definite D call. V was shortened by 1 base and J by 3 bases, with 12 bases between the two germline ends. CDR1 and CDR2 from the germline V gene are SQVTM and ANQGSEA. CDR3 length: 15 residues. Written as DNA, the CDR3 is TGCAGCGTTGAAGTGCCCTGGCCTGACACCGGGGAGCTGTTTTTT. This codes for CSVEVPWPDTGELFF.

V usage is TRBV3-1 and J usage is TRBJ2-5, with no clear D. Between the trimmed V and J ends, which lost 1 base and 1 base, there was a span of 7 bases. The CDR3 runs 14 residues. Germline V gene data show CDR1 as LGHDT and CDR2 as YNNKEL (reference sequence). CDR3 in DNA: TGTGCCAGCAGCCAAGCCCTGGGCCAAGAGACCCAGTACTTC. Its protein is CASSQALGQETQYF.

The chain joins TRBV19 to TRBJ2-1; 14 nucleotides line up with TRBD2. With V trimmed by 3 bases and J by 6 bases, 13 bases remained unmatched. Germline CDR1 and CDR2: LNHDA and SQIVND (reference sequence). The CDR3 length is 19 residues. The CDR3 region has the DNA TGTGCCAGTAGTATCAGGACAGGGGGACTAGCGGGAGTGCTCAATGAGCAGTTCTTC. It codes for CASSIRTGGLAGVLNEQFF.

By frequency in the sample, this clonotype is large. The rearrangement joins TRBV28 to TRBJ1-2; 10 bases match TRBD1. The length of the CDR3 is 13 residues. The J segment lost 8 bases and the V segment lost 6 bases, leaving 6 bases of the junction unmatched. Germline assignment: CDR1 MDHEN and CDR2 SYDVKM. The CDR3 sequence is CASRGQGLTGYTF. In DNA, the CDR3 is TGTGCCAGCAGGGGACAGGGGCTTACGGGCTACACCTTC.

This chain uses TRBV6-2 or TRBV6-3 with TRBJ2-2, with D maybe TRBD2 (6 bases). V gave up 7 bases and J gave up 7 bases, with 16 bases separating them. The CDR3 has 14 amino acids. Per the germline V gene, CDR1 is MNHEY and CDR2 is SVGEGT. CDR3 in amino acids: CASKSASALGELFF. In DNA, the CDR3 is TGTGCCAGCAAGTCGGCTAGCGCCCTCGGGGAGCTGTTTTTT.

Details on this clonotype: At one end the junction does not follow the germline gene, possibly because of a read error. The rearrangement uses TRBV20-1 and TRBJ1-2, with D maybe TRBD1 (6 bases). CDR1 and CDR2 from the germline V gene are DFQATT and SNEGSKA (reference sequence). There are 14 residues in the CDR3. The CDR3 sequence is CSARSGQVPYGYTF. The CDR3 DNA reads TGCAGTGCTAGATCGGGACAAGTACCCTATGGCTACACTTTC.

The chain couples TRBV2 to TRBJ1-4; D is ambiguous. The V end lost 7 bases, the J end lost 4 bases, and 13 bases lay between the germline ends. The CDR3 runs to 14 residues. Germline CDR1 and CDR2: SNHLY and FYNNEI. CDR3 in amino acids: CASTQSLNNEKLFF. The CDR3 DNA reads as TGTGCCAGCACCCAAAGTCTAAATAATGAAAAACTGTTTTTT.

V usage is TRBV6-1 and J usage is TRBJ1-2, with 9 positions matching TRBD1. The germline V gene has CDR1 MNHNS and CDR2 SASEGT. This CDR3 is 14 amino acids long. With V trimmed by 6 bases and J by 7 bases, 9 bases remained unmatched. CDR3 nucleotides: TGTGCCAGCAGCCCGGGACAGGGTCTTCTTGGCTACACCTTC. This translates into CASSPGQGLLGYTF.

The genes are TRBV7-9 and TRBJ2-7; tentative D call: TRBD1 (6 bases). Germline V lookup: CDR1 SEHNR, CDR2 FQNEAQ (reference sequence). The length of the CDR3 is 16 residues. V was clipped by 5 bases and J by 2 bases, with 19 bases between them. The CDR3 region is CASSAIDGDTTYEQYF. CDR3 DNA: TGTGCCAGCAGCGCCATTGATGGGGACACCACCTACGAGCAGTACTTC.

For the CDR3, the DNA is TGTGCCAGCAGCGCGGGGACAGGGGGCAATCAGCCCCAGCATTTT. Translation gives CASSAGTGGNQPQHF. J is TRBJ1-5 and V is TRBV9; the match to TRBD1 covers 10 bases. V lost 3 bases, J lost 2 bases, and 2 bases stayed unmatched. This CDR3 is built from 15 residues. In germline, CDR1 is SGDLS, CDR2 YYNGEE.